Below, 13 T cell receptor beta chains from the same sample are listed, as sequenced in a study of blood T cell repertoires in COVID-19. TCRdb keeps only in-frame clones here, not all; method: immunoSEQ multiplex PCR. The sample has more than 100,000 clones, about 86% seen once. The sequenced sample consisted of PBMCs or T cells enriched from blood (not recorded which). The source of these receptors is a man aged 40-55 years with acute COVID-19.

The gene calls are TRBV2 and TRBJ2-1, with 7 bases aligning to TRBD2. CDR3 length: 14 amino acids. Germline V gene data show CDR1 as SNHLY and CDR2 as FYNNEI. V dropped 6 bases and J dropped 8; count of bases not matched to a gene: 10. The CDR3 nucleotides read TGTGCCAGCAGAGATACTTTGGGAGGGTATGAGCAGTTCTTC. Encoded protein: CASRDTLGGYEQFF.

The V and J genes are TRBV27 and TRBJ1-5; unclear D gene. Looked up from germline, CDR1 is MNHEY and CDR2 is SMNVEV (reference sequence). The V and J ends lost 3 bases and 6 bases respectively, with 9 bases between them. The CDR3 is 13 residues long. Here the CDR3 DNA reads TGTGCCAGCAGTTTTGCGCGGCTTCAGCCCCAGCATTTT. This sequence encodes CASSFARLQPQHF.

The V call is TRBV5-1, the J call TRBJ2-3; 7 bases map to TRBD2. The CDR3 is 14 amino acids. The germline V gene encodes CDR1 SGHRS and CDR2 YFSETQ. Germline trimming cut 6 bases from V and 6 bases from J; bases unmatched to any gene: 10. CDR3 sequence reads: CASTLDGSGDTQYF. The CDR3 nucleotides are TGCGCCAGCACTCTGGATGGTAGCGGGGATACGCAGTATTTT. The complete variable domain, with remaining parts taken from reference TRBV5-1 and TRBJ2-3, reads KAGVTQTPRYLIKTRGQQVTLSCSPISGHRSVSWYQQTPGQGLQFLFEYFSETQRNKGNFPGRFSGRQFSNSRSEMNVSTLELGDSALYLCASTLDGSGDTQYFGPGTRLTVL.

The chain recombines TRBV3-1 (or the pseudogene TRBV3-2) with TRBJ1-1; tentative D call: TRBD1 (6 bases). V gave up 4 bases and J gave up 3 bases, with 9 bases separating them. The V gene's germline CDR1 is LGHDT and CDR2 YNNKEL (reference sequence). The length of the CDR3 is 13 residues. CDR3 region: CASSLYRDTEAFF. CDR3 nucleotide sequence: TGTGCCAGCAGCCTATACAGGGACACTGAAGCTTTCTTT.

The genes are TRBV9 and TRBJ2-2; 12 bases align to TRBD2. The length of the CDR3 is 18 residues. The junction had 12 bases not matched to a gene; V was cut back by 2 bases and J by 7 bases. The germline V gene has CDR1 SGDLS and CDR2 YYNGEE. The CDR3 coding sequence is TGTGCCAGCAGCGTCTGGGACTCTAGCGGGGGGGCAGACGGGGAGCTGTTTTTT. This codes for CASSVWDSSGGADGELFF.

The V gene is TRBV19, the J gene TRBJ1-4, with D unclear. CDR3 size: 12 residues. V gave up 3 bases and J gave up 10 bases, with 9 bases separating them. Looked up from germline, CDR1 is LNHDA and CDR2 is SQIVND (reference sequence). This CDR3 reads CASSMVLGKLFF. In DNA, the CDR3 is TGTGCCAGTAGTATGGTACTTGGAAAACTGTTTTTT.

The DNA for the CDR3 is TGTGCCAGCAGCCAAGATAGACAAAGCTCTGGAAACACCATATATTTT. The encoded protein is CASSQDRQSSGNTIYF. The chain joins TRBV14 to TRBJ1-3, with D unresolved. Trimming stripped 0 bases from V and 0 bases from J, with 9 bases between. Germline values: CDR1 SGHDN, CDR2 FVKESK. This CDR3 is built from 16 residues.

CDR3: CASSQGLRQPQHF. The DNA of the CDR3 is TGTGCCAGTAGTCAGGGTTTACGGCAGCCCCAGCATTTT. The chain links TRBV19 to TRBJ1-5; D is possibly TRBD1 (5 bases). CDR1 is LNHDA, CDR2 SQIVND, per germline (reference sequence). This CDR3 comprises 13 residues. The ends were cut back, 5 bases at V and 7 bases at J, with 12 bases in the middle. Full variable domain (remainder filled in from reference TRBV19 and TRBJ1-5): DGGITQSPKYLFRKEGQNVTLSCEQNLNHDAMYWYRQDPGQGLRLIYYSQIVNDFQKGDIAEGYSVSREKKESFPLTVTSAQKNPTAFYLCASSQGLRQPQHFGDGTRLSIL.

The genes are TRBV28 and TRBJ2-7; D perhaps matches TRBD1 (6 bases). Germline CDR1 is MDHEN and CDR2 is SYDVKM. V lost 6 bases and J lost 9, with 15 bases in between. CDR3 length equals 12 residues. The CDR3: CASRDRYERQYF. The DNA for the CDR3 is TGTGCCAGCAGAGACAGGTACGAGAGGCAGTACTTC.

The chain is built from TRBV3-1 (or the pseudogene TRBV3-2) and TRBJ2-1; possibly TRBD2 for D (6 bases). Germline V gives CDR1 LGHDT, CDR2 YNNKEL (reference sequence). Trimming left V 4 bases short and J 9 bases short, with 7 bases between. This CDR3 spans 11 amino acids. CDR3 nucleotides: TGTGCCAGCAGCCCCGGGGGTGAGCAGTTCTTC. It specifies CASSPGGEQFF.

This sequence joins TRBV9 and TRBJ1-1; D ambiguous. The CDR3 spans 14 residues. Per the germline V gene, CDR1 is SGDLS and CDR2 is YYNGEE. With 3 bases removed from V and 5 bases from J, the gap between germline ends came to 14 bases. The CDR3 loop is CASSAHPVETEAFF. DNA for the CDR3: TGTGCCAGCAGCGCTCATCCAGTGGAGACTGAAGCTTTCTTT.

This chain connects TRBV4-1 to TRBJ2-2, with 9 bases matching TRBD2. Per the germline V gene, CDR1 is MGHRA and CDR2 is YSYEKL. The junction had 7 bases not matched to a gene; V was cut back by 0 bases and J by 5 bases. There are 17 residues in the CDR3. CDR3 in amino acids: CASSQDTGLAGTGELFF. The CDR3 nucleotides read TGCGCCAGCAGCCAAGATACGGGACTAGCAGGGACCGGGGAGCTGTTTTTT.

The genes are TRBV19 and TRBJ1-4; 11 nucleotides align to TRBD1. From germline, CDR1 is LNHDA and CDR2 SQIVND (reference sequence). With 3 bases clipped from V and 8 bases from J, the junction kept 5 bases outside the gene matches. The CDR3 loop spans 15 amino acids. In DNA form, the CDR3 reads TGTGCCAGTAGTATCTCGGGACAGGGGGGAGAAAAACTGTTTTTT. Translated: CASSISGQGGEKLFF.